Below are 16 T cell receptor beta chains sequenced from a single sample in a study of shared clonotypes between healthy human individuals. The assay was immunoSEQ multiplex PCR, and TCRdb's table has in-frame clones only and misses some. Here the sample spans around 2.5 million clones, roughly 93% being singletons. The sample consisted of naive CD4+ T cells from PBMCs. The subset is: CD45RA+ positively selected. The receptors originated from a man younger than 30 in good health. Some clones in this sample may be carry-over from other donors' samples.

The genes are TRBV5-1 and TRBJ1-1; weak D call: TRBD1 (5 bases). The ends were cut back, 4 bases at V and 5 bases at J, with 21 bases in the middle. CDR3 length equals 16 residues. The germline gives CDR1 SGHRS, CDR2 YFSETQ. The CDR3 loop reads CASSRPPEGPVTEAFF. The CDR3 DNA reads TGCGCCAGCAGCCGACCCCCGGAGGGACCGGTGACTGAAGCTTTCTTT. The full variable domain, rest sourced from reference TRBV5-1 and TRBJ1-1, is KAGVTQTPRYLIKTRGQQVTLSCSPISGHRSVSWYQQTPGQGLQFLFEYFSETQRNKGNFPGRFSGRQFSNSRSEMNVSTLELGDSALYLCASSRPPEGPVTEAFFGQGTRLTVV.

The chain has TRBV11-2 and TRBJ2-1; D is unresolved. The V and J ends lost 3 bases and 4 bases respectively, with 7 bases between them. Looked up from germline, CDR1 is SGHAT and CDR2 is FQNNGV. The CDR3 has 13 residues. For the CDR3, the DNA is TGTGCCAGCAGCTTTAGACGGTACAATGAGCAGTTCTTC. This gives the protein CASSFRRYNEQFF.

This clone appeared a single time. The V gene is TRBV6-5, the J gene TRBJ2-1, with D perhaps TRBD2 (6 bases). This CDR3 region has 12 residues. Germline V gives CDR1 MNHEY, CDR2 SVGAGI. V lost 4 bases to trimming and J lost 9 bases, with 10 bases between them. In DNA, the CDR3 is TGTGCCAGCAGTTCGGGGGTCGGTGAGCAGTTCTTC. Translating it yields CASSSGVGEQFF.

This clone has just one count. Other DNA sequences from this sample encode an identical CDR3 as well. The chain links TRBV9 to TRBJ2-3; D call uncertain. The V gene's germline CDR1 is SGDLS and CDR2 YYNGEE. Between the trimmed V and J ends, which lost 4 bases and 6 bases, there was a span of 6 bases. The CDR3 extends over 11 amino acids. This CDR3 reads CASSFADTQYF. Written as DNA, the CDR3 is TGTGCCAGCAGCTTCGCCGATACGCAGTATTTT.

V and J are TRBV28 and TRBJ1-4; a possible D gene is TRBD1 (5 bases). Germline V lookup: CDR1 MDHEN, CDR2 SYDVKM. CDR3 length equals 15 residues. Trimming shortened V by 5 bases and J by 7 bases, and 17 bases separated the two germline ends. Written as DNA, the CDR3 is TGTGCCAGCAGTGATGGGCGGGGCCGGGGTGAAAAACTGTTTTTT. Translated: CASSDGRGRGEKLFF.

This chain's CDR3 is CASRPGFSYGYTF. The CDR3 DNA sequence: TGCGCCAGCAGGCCGGGGTTCTCCTATGGCTACACCTTC. V gene TRBV5-1 combines with J gene TRBJ1-2, with unresolved D. This CDR3 region has 13 residues. The V end was cut by 5 bases, the J end by 4 bases, with 12 bases between. From germline, CDR1 is SGHRS and CDR2 YFSETQ. Combining the CDR3 with reference TRBV5-1 and TRBJ1-2 gives the whole variable domain KAGVTQTPRYLIKTRGQQVTLSCSPISGHRSVSWYQQTPGQGLQFLFEYFSETQRNKGNFPGRFSGRQFSNSRSEMNVSTLELGDSALYLCASRPGFSYGYTFGSGTRLTVV.

The CDR3 reads CAISSTSKGQSYNEQFF. Here the CDR3 DNA reads TGTGCCATCAGTTCGACTAGCAAAGGCCAATCCTACAATGAGCAGTTCTTC. The chain has TRBV10-3 and TRBJ2-1; 7 nucleotides agree with TRBD2. V lost 5 bases and J lost 1; bases outside the gene matches: 11. From germline, CDR1 is ENHRY and CDR2 SYGVKD. The CDR3 has 17 residues.

CDR3 region: CASSLMGGTRGGYEKLFF. As DNA, the CDR3 is TGTGCCAGCAGTTTAATGGGTGGGACACGGGGAGGTTATGAAAAACTGTTTTTT. The chain recombines TRBV28 with TRBJ1-4; D possibly corresponds to TRBD1 (6 bases). The CDR3 loop spans 18 amino acids. Looked up from germline, CDR1 is MDHEN and CDR2 is SYDVKM. V lost 2 bases, J lost 6 bases, and 22 bases lay in between.

As DNA, the CDR3 is TGTGCCAGTAAGGCTGGGTATGGCTACACCTTC. Residues: CASKAGYGYTF. This chain links TRBV27 with TRBJ1-2; D not certain. The CDR3 totals 11 residues. V lost 9 bases, J lost 5 bases, and 10 bases lay in between. Germline values: CDR1 MNHEY, CDR2 SMNVEV (reference sequence).

This sequence joins TRBV5-1 and TRBJ2-3; D tentatively fits TRBD1 or TRBD2 (5 bases each). This CDR3 contains 13 residues. Germline V gene lookup returns CDR1 SGHRS and CDR2 YFSETQ. The germline V and J ends were trimmed by 3 bases and 3 bases, with 8 bases remaining between them. The CDR3 DNA is TGCGCCAGCAGCTGGGACGTTACAGATACGCAGTATTTT. Its protein product is CASSWDVTDTQYF.

The gene calls are TRBV19 and TRBJ2-6; D might be TRBD2 (7 bases). Germline values: CDR1 LNHDA, CDR2 SQIVND (reference sequence). This CDR3 comprises 18 residues. Trimming stripped 5 bases from V and 0 bases from J, with 17 bases between. CDR3 loop: CASSSSGRGASGANVLTF. For the CDR3, the DNA is TGTGCCAGTAGTTCCTCAGGGAGGGGGGCCTCTGGGGCCAACGTCCTGACTTTC.

The chain recombines TRBV15 with TRBJ2-7, with D perhaps TRBD2 (6 bases). V was cut by 6 bases and J by 5 bases, with 14 bases left in between. The CDR3 has 13 residues. The germline gives CDR1 LNHNV, CDR2 YYDKDF (reference sequence). The CDR3 is CATSTSGVHEQYF. CDR3 coding DNA: TGTGCCACCAGTACATCGGGAGTACACGAGCAGTACTTC.

This chain links TRBV9 with TRBJ2-7; D may be TRBD2 (6 bases). Germline CDR1 SGDLS, CDR2 YYNGEE. Trimming removed 4 bases at V and 6 bases at J, with 17 bases between. The CDR3 runs to 14 residues. CDR3 region: CASSPPSDWAEQYF. CDR3 DNA sequence: TGTGCCAGCAGCCCGCCTAGCGATTGGGCCGAGCAGTACTTC.

The chain is built from TRBV28 and TRBJ2-7; D perhaps matches TRBD1 (6 bases). The V end was cut by 5 bases, the J end by 4 bases, with 15 bases between. CDR1 and CDR2 (germline): MDHEN, SYDVKM. The CDR3 loop spans 14 amino acids. CDR3 loop: CASSHQDRWYEQYF. The DNA for the CDR3 is TGTGCCAGCAGTCATCAGGACAGATGGTACGAGCAGTACTTC.

The gene calls are TRBV18 and TRBJ1-1; no clear D. The V end lost 3 bases, the J end lost 0 bases, and 8 bases lay between the germline ends. The CDR3 contains 14 residues. Looked up from germline, CDR1 is KGHSH and CDR2 is LQKENI. The CDR3 loop is CASSPAVLNTEAFF. CDR3 nucleotide sequence: TGTGCCAGCTCACCTGCAGTCCTGAACACTGAAGCTTTCTTT.

This clone was seen only once. V usage is TRBV19 and J usage is TRBJ1-2; D is unclear. Trimming left V 7 bases short and J 4 bases short, with 19 bases between. There are 15 residues in the CDR3. Germline loops: CDR1 LNHDA, CDR2 SQIVND (reference sequence). The CDR3 here is CASNGQPITSYGYTF. The CDR3 DNA is TGTGCCAGTAACGGGCAGCCGATAACTTCCTATGGCTACACCTTC.